This T cell receptor beta chain was sequenced in a study of T-cell memory formation after mild COVID-19. CDR3 length: 14 amino acids. Trimming took off 1 base at V and 14 bases at J, with 15 bases between the two ends. Germline loops: CDR1 MGHRA, CDR2 YSYEKL. Notes on the study in general: Certain responding clones were present in pre-infection memory, suggesting participation of cross-reactive memory.

Details on this clonotype: The antigen is not known.

In TCRdb, the 5' RACE reads were re-called with MiXCR into one record per CDR3 protein. The table records about 82,000 distinct CDR3 sequences, more than 10% of them present only once. The sample comprised PBMCs or a T cell subset sorted from them (not recorded which). This clonotype was sampled from a man younger than 30 who had mild COVID-19 (a few samples of this study predate the infection). Cell type and time point are not known. The V and J genes are TRBV4-1 and TRBJ1-6; D uncertain. The CDR3 protein is CASSQVPGRESLHF. CDR3 sequence (DNA): TGCGCCAGCAGCCAAGTCCCGGGGAGGGAATCCCTCCACTTT.